A selection of T cell receptor beta chains follows, all from one sample in a study of shared T cell receptors in the human thymus. Method: immunoSEQ multiplex PCR; TCRdb's copy keeps in-frame clones and lacks some. This sample has 500,000 to 850,000 clones; about 87% occur once, and the top ten carry just under 0.0095%. The same sample was also used in a study of human thymus T cells.

The sequencing input was thymocytes. The origin of the receptors is a boy younger than two with a congenital heart defect. The CDR3 runs from the conserved cysteine through the conserved F or W. A D gene is named only where the DNA matches it firmly. The size field is filled for only some rows; it gives once, few, many or a size class.

j_call v_call d_call clone_size cdr3_nt cdr3_aa
TRBJ2-1 TRBV7-3 TRBD2 - TGTGCCAGCAGCTCACCCTCCCAGCGGGGGGGCCCACCTAACAATGAGCAGTTCTTC CASSSPSQRGGPPNNEQFF
TRBJ2-4 TRBV5-1 TRBD1 - TGCGCCAGCAGCTTTTTTACAGGGGGCGTCAAAAACATTCAGTACTTC CASSFFTGGVKNIQYF
TRBJ2-1 TRBV4-3 TRBD2 - TGCGCCAGCAGCCAAGAATTGGGACTAGCCGGGGGTGAGCAGTTCTTC CASSQELGLAGGEQFF
TRBJ1-6 TRBV6-6 - - TGTGCCAGCAGTTACTCGAGGGCAGGTTATAATTCACCCCTCCACTTT CASSYSRAGYNSPLHF
TRBJ2-7 TRBV7-2 - - TGTGCCAGCAGCTTCGGGCACAGGAGTTTCTACGAGCAGTACTTC CASSFGHRSFYEQYF
TRBJ2-7 TRBV28 TRBD2 - TGTGCCAGCAGTTTATTAGGGACTAGCGCCGAGCAGTACTTC CASSLLGTSAEQYF
TRBJ1-4 TRBV23-1 TRBD1 - TGCGCCAGCAGTTCTGAGACAGGGAGGCGGCGAAAACTGTTTTTT CASSSETGRRRKLFF
TRBJ2-6 TRBV28 TRBD1 - TGTGCCAGCAGTTTATGGGGGACAGGTCTTATCTCTGGGGCCAACGTCCTGACTTTC CASSLWGTGLISGANVLTF
TRBJ2-3 TRBV28 TRBD2 - TGTGCCAGCAGTACTCTAGCGGGAGGAGATACGCAGTATTTT CASSTLAGGDTQYF
TRBJ2-5 TRBV7-9 - - TGTGCCAGCAGCTCCCTCCTGGGGGGAGAGACCCAGTACTTC CASSSLLGGETQYF
TRBJ2-1 TRBV6-6 - - TGTGCCAGCGAGGGGGACTCCTACAATGAGCAGTTCTTC CASEGDSYNEQFF
TRBJ1-2 TRBV20-1 - - TGCAGTGCTAGGGTTGATGGCGGCTACACCTTC CSARVDGGYTF
TRBJ2-4 TRBV4-1 - - TGCGCCAGCAGCCAAGAACAGGTTTCTTTAGCCAAAAACATTCAGTACTTC CASSQEQVSLAKNIQYF
TRBJ2-7 TRBV28 - - TGTGCCAGTCTTAGCGGTAGGGGCTACTACGAGCAGTACTTC CASLSGRGYYEQYF
TRBJ2-5 TRBV4-3 TRBD2 - TGCGCCAGCAGCCAAGGGGGCCAGCGGGAGCTCCAAGAGACCCAGTACTTC CASSQGGQRELQETQYF
TRBJ1-1 TRBV10-2 - - TGCGCCAGCAGTCTTTACCCAGGGAACAGAGCTGAAGCTTTCTTT CASSLYPGNRAEAFF
TRBJ1-6 TRBV5-3 - - TGTGCCAGAAGCTCGACAGCGAGCTCCTATAATTCACCCCTCCACTTT CARSSTASSYNSPLHF
TRBJ2-1 TRBV7-9 TRBD1 once TGTGCCAGCAGGCTACAGGGGAGCTCCTACAATGAGCAGTTCTTC CASRLQGSSYNEQFF
TRBJ2-7 TRBV18 - once TGTGCCAGCTCACCGACACATCCTACCGACGAGCAGTACTTC CASSPTHPTDEQYF
TRBJ2-3 TRBV6-6 TRBD2 - TGTGCCAGCAGTGTAGCGGGGGAACCCACAGATACGCAGTATTTT CASSVAGEPTDTQYF
TRBJ1-2 TRBV2 - once TGTGCCAGCAGCGCTTGCTGGCTGGTGTCCCACTATGGCTACACCTTC CASSACWLVSHYGYTF
TRBJ2-7 TRBV20-1 TRBD2 - TGCAGTGCTAGCCGGGGAGGGTCCGACTTC CSASRGGSDF
TRBJ1-2 TRBV2 - - TGTGCCAGCAGTGTGTCGGGGGTCCTCTATGGCTACACCTTC CASSVSGVLYGYTF
TRBJ2-1 TRBV28 TRBD1 - TGTGCCAGCAGTTTGGGTCCCAGGGGGCGCGAGTACAATGAGCAGTTCTTC CASSLGPRGREYNEQFF
TRBJ2-4 TRBV11-2 TRBD2 - TGTGCCAGCAGCTCCAGCGGGGGGGGCATTCAGTACTTC CASSSSGGGIQYF
TRBJ2-7 TRBV28 TRBD2 - TGTGCCAGCAGTTTATGTGGTAGCGGGGGGGCCAGAAACGAGCAGTACTTC CASSLCGSGGARNEQYF
TRBJ1-2 TRBV5-4 - few TGTGCCAGCAGCCCGCTCTACGGGACAACGAACTATGGCTACACCTTC CASSPLYGTTNYGYTF
TRBJ1-5 TRBV15 TRBD1 - TGTGCCACCAGCAGAGAGAACAGGGGAAGCAATCAGCCCCAGCATTTT CATSRENRGSNQPQHF
TRBJ1-3 TRBV28 - few TGTGCCAGCAGTTTAGGGGGGGCTGGAAACACCATATATTTT CASSLGGAGNTIYF
TRBJ2-1 TRBV5-1 - - TGCGCCAGCAGCGGGTTGGGAGTCAATGAGCAGTTCTTC CASSGLGVNEQFF
TRBJ1-1 TRBV29-1 TRBD1 once TGCAGCGGAGAGACAGGGGGGGACACTGAAGCTTTCTTT CSGETGGDTEAFF
TRBJ2-7 TRBV4-3 - - TGCGCCAGCAGCCAAGAAACCCCTCGACTAGACTCGATCTACGAGCAGTACTTC CASSQETPRLDSIYEQYF
TRBJ2-7 TRBV7-2 - - TGTGCCAGCAGCTTCAGGGGCACGGCCTCCTACGAGCAGTACTTC CASSFRGTASYEQYF
TRBJ2-2 TRBV10-2 - - TGCGCCAGCAGTGAGTATCGGCAGAGCGTTAGCACCGGGGAGCTGTTTTTT CASSEYRQSVSTGELFF